Following are 29 T cell receptor beta chains from one sample sequenced in a study of blood T cells in healthy people across ages. The second PCR ran about 6 to 11 cycles with a sample-barcoded 5' primer and J-beta primers. Via MiXCR, TCRdb re-called the 5' RACE reads, giving one row per CDR3 protein. The sample holds approximately 800,000 distinct CDR3 sequences, around three fifths seen once. Material: blood. These receptors originate from a middle-aged man in good health.

The chain employs TRBV20-1 and TRBJ2-1; 11 bases align to TRBD1. The J call may be in error: the DNA end matches TRBJ2-7 better. The germline V gene encodes CDR1 DFQATT and CDR2 SNEGSKA (reference sequence). The CDR3 is made up of 15 amino acids. CDR3 DNA: TGCAGTGCGGCCCCCTCCGGGACAGGGGGGAATGAGCAGTACTTC. It encodes CSAAPSGTGGNEQYF.

This clonotype came up a few times. V gene TRBV20-1 combines with J gene TRBJ2-3; 8 nucleotides line up with TRBD2. The ends lost 7 bases at V and 4 bases at J; junction bases unmatched: 10. CDR3 length: 14 amino acids. CDR1 and CDR2 (germline): DFQATT, SNEGSKA (reference sequence). CDR3 region: CSGSGLGIADTQYF. As DNA, the CDR3 is TGCAGTGGTTCGGGACTAGGCATTGCAGATACGCAGTATTTT.

The V and J genes are TRBV7-3 and TRBJ2-6, with TRBD2 identical over 7 bases. The CDR3 sequence is 18 residues long. Germline CDR1 reads SGHTA; CDR2 reads FQGTGA. The trim removed 5 bases at V and 1 base at J, leaving 11 bases unmatched. DNA of the CDR3: TGTGCCAGCAGCACGACCCTAGCGGTCGGGTCTGGGGCCAACGTCCTGACTTTC. Encoded protein: CASSTTLAVGSGANVLTF.

V gene TRBV5-1 combines with J gene TRBJ2-6, with a possible D match to TRBD2 (6 bases). Germline-derived CDR1 and CDR2 are SGHRS and YFSETQ. Trimming stripped 2 bases from V and 0 bases from J, with 24 bases between. This CDR3 has 21 amino acids. For the CDR3, the DNA is TGCGCCAGCAGCTTTCGACCCAACAGTCGGGGGATTAGCTCTGGGGCCAACGTCCTGACTTTC. Its translation: CASSFRPNSRGISSGANVLTF.

Ten or more counts support this clonotype. A junction end diverges from the germline sequence, so it may reflect a read error. V usage is TRBV2 and J usage is TRBJ2-5; D may correspond to TRBD1 or TRBD2 (6 bases each). CDR3 length: 12 residues. The V gene's germline CDR1 is SNHLY and CDR2 FYNNEI. CDR3 sequence: CASSEGGETQYF. CDR3 bases: TGCGCCAGCAGTGAGGGGGGAGAGACCCAGTACTTC.

This rearrangement joins TRBV20-1 to TRBJ2-3, with TRBD2 matching over 9 bases. CDR1 and CDR2 (germline): DFQATT, SNEGSKA (reference sequence). The CDR3 consists of 15 residues. The V segment lost 0 bases and the J segment 6 bases; nucleotides outside the gene matches: 7. In nucleotides, the CDR3 is TGCAGTGCTAGAGATCTTGTAGCGGGAGACGATACGCAGTATTTT. This codes for CSARDLVAGDDTQYF.

The rearrangement links TRBV7-2 to TRBJ2-3; TRBD1 is a possible D gene (7 bases). V dropped 2 bases and J dropped 3 bases, with 15 bases sitting between them. The germline CDR1 and CDR2 sequences are SGHTA and FQGNSA. The CDR3 has 16 amino acids. CDR3 DNA sequence: TGTGCCAGCAGCTTATTTGGGGCAGGGGGGACAGATACGCAGTATTTT. This codes for CASSLFGAGGTDTQYF.

This clonotype occurred once. The chain is built from TRBV6-6 and TRBJ1-6; maybe TRBD1 (5 bases). CDR1 MNHNY and CDR2 SVGAGI come from the germline V gene (reference sequence). The CDR3 loop spans 14 amino acids. V dropped 8 bases and J dropped 9 bases, with 17 bases sitting between them. CDR3 protein: CASHLGRGSSPLHF. The CDR3 nucleotides are TGTGCCAGCCATTTGGGACGGGGAAGTTCACCCCTCCACTTT.

The CDR3: CASSESAGTGELFF. The DNA of the CDR3 is TGTGCCAGCAGTGAATCGGCGGGGACCGGGGAGCTGTTTTTT. The J gene is TRBJ2-2, the V gene TRBV2; a weak D match, TRBD2 (6 bases). In germline, CDR1 is SNHLY, CDR2 FYNNEI. The CDR3 is 14 amino acids. V was trimmed by 2 bases and J by 5 bases, leaving 9 bases between them.

The rearrangement uses TRBV27 and TRBJ2-3, with D perhaps matching TRBD2 (6 bases). V lost 5 bases and J 7 bases, leaving 10 bases between the germline ends. The CDR3 consists of 12 residues. Germline-derived CDR1 and CDR2 are MNHEY and SMNVEV (reference sequence). The CDR3 DNA follows: TGTGCCAGCAGTCAGGAGGGGTATACGCAGTATTTT. It yields the protein CASSQEGYTQYF.

This rearrangement joins TRBV2 to TRBJ2-5; 9 bases are a match to TRBD2. The V segment lost 1 base and the J segment 4 bases; nucleotides outside the gene matches: 7. CDR3 size: 16 residues. Looked up from germline, CDR1 is SNHLY and CDR2 is FYNNEI. CDR3 DNA: TGTGCCAGCAGTGAAGGAGTAGCGGGAGTAAGAGAGACCCAGTACTTC. Translating gives CASSEGVAGVRETQYF.

The genes are TRBV11-3 and TRBJ2-7; D is ambiguous. Germline V CDR1 and CDR2: SGHNT, YENEEA. CDR3 length equals 15 residues. The germline V and J ends were trimmed by 1 base and 7 bases, with 17 bases remaining between them. The chain's CDR3 is CASSLAPGSLNEQYF. The CDR3, as DNA: TGTGCCAGCAGCTTAGCCCCGGGTAGTTTGAATGAGCAGTACTTC.

This rearrangement joins TRBV3-1 to TRBJ2-6; D ambiguous. This CDR3 comprises 17 residues. V lost 4 bases, J lost 0 bases, and 13 bases lay in between. Germline assignment: CDR1 LGHDT and CDR2 YNNKEL (reference sequence). CDR3 sequence reads: CASSLRAGNSGANVLTF. The DNA for the CDR3 is TGTGCCAGCAGCCTTCGAGCTGGTAACTCTGGGGCCAACGTCCTGACTTTC.

This clonotype has just a few counts. The chain recombines TRBV7-2 with TRBJ2-7; possible D gene TRBD1, 5 bases. This CDR3 comprises 16 residues. V was pared by 1 base and J by 4 bases, with 17 bases between. Germline CDR1 reads SGHTA; CDR2 reads FQGNSA. Here the CDR3 reads CASSLDPGRARYEQYF. The DNA for the CDR3 is TGTGCCAGCAGCTTAGATCCCGGCAGGGCCAGGTACGAGCAGTACTTC.

The V gene is TRBV4-1, the J gene TRBJ2-7, with 10 nucleotides matching TRBD1. V shed 2 bases and J 0 bases; nucleotides not matched to a gene: 7. The CDR3 length is 17 residues. Germline V lookup: CDR1 MGHRA, CDR2 YSYEKL. CDR3 in amino acids: CASSQSPGQGVSYEQYF. The CDR3 region has the DNA TGCGCCAGCAGCCAAAGCCCAGGACAGGGGGTCTCCTACGAGCAGTACTTC.

In this sample, this clonotype turned up a few times. The genes are TRBV7-2 and TRBJ2-5, with D unresolved. This CDR3 region has 14 residues. Germline values: CDR1 SGHTA, CDR2 FQGNSA. The V and J ends lost 5 bases and 5 bases respectively, with 15 bases between them. The CDR3: CASSPVLVGETQYF. The CDR3 DNA sequence: TGTGCCAGCAGCCCCGTCCTAGTTGGGGAGACCCAGTACTTC.

This clonotype was detected a few times. The chain employs TRBV6-2 or TRBV6-3 and TRBJ2-7; 10 bases are shared with TRBD2. J was trimmed by 7 bases and V by 7 bases; bases with no gene match: 13. In germline, CDR1 is MNHEY, CDR2 SVGEGT. This CDR3 is 15 amino acids long. The CDR3 nucleotides read TGTGCCAGCAAAAGGACTAGCGGATACCAGAGGGAGCAGTACTTC. Its translation is CASKRTSGYQREQYF.

The chain uses TRBV20-1 and TRBJ1-1; maybe TRBD1 (5 bases). CDR1 is DFQATT, CDR2 SNEGSKA, per germline (reference sequence). The CDR3 contains 15 residues. The ends were cut back, 2 bases at V and 8 bases at J, with 21 bases in the middle. The CDR3 spells CSARFFGDGKNEAFF. The DNA of the CDR3 is TGCAGTGCTAGATTTTTCGGGGACGGGAAAAACGAAGCTTTCTTT.

This chain uses TRBV6-1 with TRBJ1-1; D is undetermined. Trimming took off 5 bases at V and 6 bases at J, with 10 bases between the two ends. Germline assignment: CDR1 MNHNS and CDR2 SASEGT. The CDR3 has 12 residues. For the CDR3, the DNA is TGTGCCAGCAGTCCCCCGGTCGCTGAAGCTTTCTTT. Protein product: CASSPPVAEAFF.

The chain is built from TRBV7-3 and TRBJ2-1; weak D call: TRBD2 (5 bases). In germline, CDR1 is SGHTA, CDR2 FQGTGA. This CDR3 contains 14 residues. Trimming removed 2 bases from V and 6 bases from J, with 11 bases in between. CDR3 sequence: CASSLSVGSNEQFF. The CDR3 bases are TGTGCCAGCAGCTTATCGGTAGGGAGCAATGAGCAGTTCTTC.

The genes are TRBV20-1 and TRBJ2-3, with TRBD2 as a possible D gene (6 bases). Per the germline V gene, CDR1 is DFQATT and CDR2 is SNEGSKA (reference sequence). The germline V and J ends were trimmed by 6 bases and 2 bases, with 12 bases remaining between them. The CDR3 is 13 amino acids. Written as DNA, the CDR3 is TGCAGTGCGGGGGACTCGCTCACAGATACGCAGTATTTT. This translates into CSAGDSLTDTQYF.

This clonotype was found once. The CDR3 bases are TGCAGTGCCAAGACCCCAGGAGCTAACTATGGCTACACCTTC. Its protein product is CSAKTPGANYGYTF. The chain couples TRBV20-1 to TRBJ1-2; D ambiguous. Trimming removed 6 bases at V and 0 bases at J, with 14 bases between. CDR1 and CDR2 from the germline V gene are DFQATT and SNEGSKA (reference sequence). The CDR3 is 14 amino acids.

This chain connects TRBV20-1 to TRBJ2-1; either TRBD1 or TRBD2 may supply D (6 bases each). The germline V gene encodes CDR1 DFQATT and CDR2 SNEGSKA (reference sequence). CDR3 size: 14 residues. This CDR3 reads CSPRGGQSYNEQFF. In nucleotides, the CDR3 is TGCAGCCCACGTGGGGGGCAATCCTACAATGAGCAGTTCTTC.

The V call is TRBV12-3 or TRBV12-4, the J call TRBJ1-2, with 7 nucleotides matching TRBD1. This CDR3 has 13 amino acids. Unmatched junction bases numbered 8, after V lost 6 bases and J lost 7 bases. CDR3 coding DNA: TGTGCCAGCAGCCCGACAGGGACGGGTGGCTACACCTTC. Its translation is CASSPTGTGGYTF.

This clonotype was observed many times. This chain links TRBV6-5 with TRBJ2-3, with 14 bases matching TRBD2. V gave up 0 bases and J gave up 1 base; unmatched junction bases: 6. Germline assignment: CDR1 MNHEY and CDR2 SVGAGI. CDR3 size: 19 residues. CDR3 region: CASSYSIAGLAGGTDTQYF. CDR3 DNA: TGTGCCAGCAGTTACTCGATTGCGGGACTAGCGGGGGGCACAGATACGCAGTATTTT.

The J gene is TRBJ2-5, the V gene TRBV11-3; D possibly corresponds to TRBD1 (5 bases). V lost 6 bases, J lost 2 bases, and 13 bases lay in between. This CDR3 is built from 14 residues. Germline CDR1 SGHNT, CDR2 YENEEA. The CDR3 DNA reads TGTGCCAGCAGTCCGCCGACAGCGCAAGAGACCCAGTACTTC. This codes for CASSPPTAQETQYF.

This clonotype came up a few times. This chain joins TRBV5-1 and TRBJ2-3, with D maybe TRBD1 (6 bases). The CDR3 covers 16 residues. Germline loops: CDR1 SGHRS, CDR2 YFSETQ. V lost 4 bases, J lost 2 bases, and 17 bases lay in between. The CDR3 reads CASSGGQWDPTDTQYF. The CDR3 nucleotides are TGCGCCAGCAGCGGAGGACAGTGGGATCCCACAGATACGCAGTATTTT.

The table lists this clonotype with a few counts. V gene TRBV19 combines with J gene TRBJ2-7; D gene ambiguous. The CDR3 is 14 amino acids. Germline V lookup: CDR1 LNHDA, CDR2 SQIVND (reference sequence). Trimming removed 3 bases from V and 0 bases from J, with 9 bases in between. The CDR3 region is CASSITTGSYEQYF. The CDR3 DNA sequence: TGTGCCAGTAGTATCACGACGGGCTCCTACGAGCAGTACTTC.

V and J are TRBV29-1 and TRBJ1-5; 7 bases map to TRBD1. Germline-derived CDR1 and CDR2 are SQVTM and ANQGSEA. Trimming at V came to 6 bases and at J to 3 bases, leaving 8 bases not matched to a gene. This CDR3 is 14 amino acids long. The CDR3 DNA reads TGCAGCGTAAAAGGGGACAGTATCAATCAGCCCCAGCATTTT. Translated, it gives CSVKGDSINQPQHF.